A selection of T cell receptor beta chains follows, all from one sample in a study of molecular identifiers for immune sequencing clone quantification. In TCRdb, the PCR reads were re-called with MiXCR into one record per CDR3 protein. The sample lists about half a million distinct CDR3 sequences, about 22% occurring once. Sequencing was carried out using naive CD8+ T cells from blood, with Jurkat cell RNA spiked in. All receptors come from a human donor in good health. Some libraries in this study had Jurkat cell RNA spiked in. CDR3s include the opening cysteine and the closing phenylalanine or tryptophan. A D gene is named only where the DNA matches it firmly. Expanded clones get a size class; other rows say once, few or many, or leave the size out.

d_call,clone_size,v_call,cdr3_length,j_call,cdr3_aa,cdr3_nt
NA,many,TRBV20-1,11,TRBJ2-1,CSAPWGAFEFF,TGCAGTGCCCCTTGGGGGGCTTTCGAGTTCTTC
NA,few,TRBV4-1,16,TRBJ1-1,CASSQDWQGGNTEAFF,TGCGCCAGCAGCCAAGATTGGCAGGGAGGAAACACTGAAGCTTTCTTT
NA,NA,TRBV12-3/TRBV12-4,16,TRBJ1-2,CASSPMGGIGYCGYTF,TGTGCCAGCAGCCCAATGGGGGGAATAGGTTACTGTGGCTACACCTTC
NA,once,TRBV6-2/TRBV6-3,12,TRBJ2-7,CASSSGSYVQYF,TGTGCCAGCAGCAGTGGTTCTTACGTGCAGTACTTC
NA,NA,TRBV6-1,15,TRBJ2-7,CASSEVRGIGYEQCF,TGTGCCAGCAGTGAAGTTAGAGGGATAGGGTACGAGCAGTGCTTC
NA,NA,TRBV12-3/TRBV12-4,15,TRBJ2-3,CASSFGSTSTDTQYF,TGTGCCAGCAGTTTCGGCAGCACTAGCACAGATACGCAGTATTTT
TRBD1,many,TRBV29-1,16,TRBJ2-6,CSVMGQGLSGANVLTF,TGCAGCGTTATGGGACAGGGGCTTTCTGGGGCCAACGTCCTGACTTTC
NA,many,TRBV29-1,11,TRBJ1-2,CSVEGLYGYTF,TGCAGCGTTGAAGGACTCTATGGCTACACCTTC
NA,few,TRBV11-2,16,TRBJ2-1,CASSLDPGLTHNEQFF,TGTGCCAGCAGCTTAGATCCGGGACTGACACACAATGAGCAGTTCTTC
TRBD2,NA,TRBV6-5,15,TRBJ2-5,CASSYSIPSGETQYF,TGTGCCAGCAGTTACTCGATCCCTAGCGGGGAGACCCAGTACTTC
NA,NA,TRBV27,16,TRBJ2-7,CASSLSSQGWAIEQYF,TGTGCCAGCAGTTTATCGTCCCAGGGATGGGCTATCGAGCAGTACTTC
TRBD2,many,TRBV29-1,15,TRBJ2-3,CSVEETSGATDTQYF,TGCAGCGTTGAGGAGACTAGCGGAGCCACAGATACGCAGTATTTT
NA,many,TRBV20-1,14,TRBJ1-3,CSARISNSGNTIYF,TGCAGTGCTAGAATCTCGAACTCTGGAAACACCATATATTTT
NA,NA,TRBV12-3/TRBV12-4,15,TRBJ1-3,CASSFASFSGNTIYF,TGTGCCAGCAGTTTCGCCTCATTCTCTGGAAACACCATATATTTT
NA,few,TRBV6-2/TRBV6-3,16,TRBJ1-1,CASTLRAGRGNTEAFF,TGTGCCAGCACCCTACGAGCGGGGCGGGGGAACACTGAAGCTTTCTTT
NA,few,TRBV6-5,16,TRBJ1-4,CASSSGRAFVGEKLFF,TGTGCCAGCAGTTCGGGCAGGGCATTTGTTGGTGAAAAACTGTTTTTT
TRBD1,many,TRBV9,15,TRBJ2-7,CASSDGDRPAYEQYF,TGTGCCAGCAGCGATGGGGACAGGCCTGCCTACGAGCAGTACTTC
NA,NA,TRBV6-2/TRBV6-3,13,TRBJ2-1,CASSYGLGDEQFF,TGTGCCAGCAGTTACGGTTTAGGGGATGAGCAGTTCTTC
TRBD2,NA,TRBV20-1,15,TRBJ2-1,CSAQTSGDSYNEQFF,TGCAGTGCCCAAACTAGCGGGGACTCCTACAATGAGCAGTTCTTC
TRBD1,many,TRBV7-9,16,TRBJ2-3,CASSLMTGISADTQYF,TGTGCCAGCAGCTTAATGACAGGGATTAGCGCAGATACGCAGTATTTT
NA,many,TRBV28,14,TRBJ1-1,CASTDGLPGTEAFF,TGTGCCAGCACCGATGGACTCCCCGGCACTGAAGCTTTCTTT
TRBD2,NA,TRBV19,15,TRBJ2-7,CASSPWASGSYEQYF,TGTGCCAGTAGCCCGTGGGCTAGCGGATCCTACGAGCAGTACTTC
TRBD1,NA,TRBV12-3/TRBV12-4,16,TRBJ2-5,CASRTGDREHQETQYF,TGTGCCAGCAGGACTGGAGACAGGGAGCACCAAGAGACCCAGTACTTC
NA,NA,TRBV5-6,14,TRBJ1-1,CANSLDSPNTEAFF,TGTGCCAACAGCTTGGACAGCCCGAACACTGAAGCTTTCTTT
TRBD1,NA,TRBV29-1,14,TRBJ1-1,CSVAGRGINTEAFF,TGCAGCGTTGCCGGCAGGGGGATCAACACTGAAGCTTTCTTT
NA,few,TRBV27,15,TRBJ1-5,CASSLLGGGNQPQHF,TGTGCCAGCAGTTTACTGGGCGGGGGGAATCAGCCCCAGCATTTT
NA,few,TRBV14,17,TRBJ2-6,CASSQESGDAGANVLTF,TGTGCCAGCAGCCAAGAGTCGGGAGATGCTGGGGCCAACGTCCTGACTTTC
NA,NA,TRBV19,14,TRBJ2-6,CASSAGTGANVLTF,TGTGCCAGTAGTGCAGGGACTGGGGCCAACGTCCTGACTTTC
NA,NA,TRBV7-9,15,TRBJ2-2,CASSGTAGHTGELFF,TGTGCCAGCTCGGGGACGGCGGGGCACACCGGGGAGCTGTTTTTT
NA,NA,TRBV3-2,16,TRBJ2-3,CASTTGDSPSTDTQYF,TGTGCCAGTACGACCGGGGACTCCCCTAGCACAGATACGCAGTATTTT
TRBD1,many,TRBV4-1,16,TRBJ1-3,CASSQEGQLSGNTIYF,TGCGCCAGCAGCCAAGAGGGACAGCTCTCTGGAAACACCATATATTTT
NA,many,TRBV12-3/TRBV12-4,19,TRBJ1-5,CASSSVLWRLGDVHQPQHF,TGTGCCAGCAGTTCAGTCCTCTGGAGGTTGGGGGATGTCCATCAGCCCCAGCATTTT
TRBD1,NA,TRBV7-9,20,TRBJ1-1,CASSWQVVRDRGALNTEAFF,TGTGCCAGCAGCTGGCAAGTAGTCCGGGACAGGGGGGCTTTGAACACTGAAGCTTTCTTT
NA,few,TRBV2,17,TRBJ2-7,CASSEGQGMVYTYEQYF,TGTGCCAGCAGTGAAGGTCAGGGGATGGTTTATACCTACGAGCAGTACTTC
NA,many,TRBV6-2/TRBV6-3,13,TRBJ2-3,CASRRLEGDTQYF,TGTGCCAGCAGAAGACTAGAAGGGGATACGCAGTATTTT
NA,NA,TRBV27,17,TRBJ2-3,CASNPLSVSGGTDTQYF,TGTGCCAGCAATCCTCTTAGCGTTAGCGGCGGCACAGATACGCAGTATTTT
NA,few,TRBV7-9,15,TRBJ2-1,CASSKIDPSYNEQFF,TGTGCCAGCAGCAAAATTGATCCCTCCTACAATGAGCAGTTCTTC
NA,many,TRBV20-1,14,TRBJ1-5,CSARDLGINQPQHF,TGCAGTGCTAGAGATTTGGGGATCAATCAGCCCCAGCATTTT
NA,NA,TRBV19,16,TRBJ1-6,CASSIEGTTYNSPLHF,TGTGCCAGTAGTATCGAGGGCACTACCTATAATTCACCCCTCCACTTT
TRBD2,NA,TRBV28,14,TRBJ2-7,CASSLGAGVGEQYF,TGTGCCAGCAGTTTAGGGGCGGGGGTCGGAGAGCAGTACTTC
NA,many,TRBV13,13,TRBJ2-7,CASSPTQGYEQYF,TGTGCCAGCAGTCCGACCCAGGGCTACGAGCAGTACTTC
NA,many,TRBV27,15,TRBJ1-1,CASSSEGGLGTEAFF,TGTGCCAGCAGTTCGGAGGGGGGGCTGGGCACTGAAGCTTTCTTT
NA,few,TRBV2,11,TRBJ2-3,CASEVVDTQYF,TGTGCCAGCGAAGTGGTAGATACGCAGTATTTT
NA,NA,TRBV12-3/TRBV12-4,14,TRBJ2-7,CASSPTGLAYEQYF,TGTGCCAGCAGCCCCACAGGGCTAGCCTACGAGCAGTACTTC
NA,many,TRBV4-3,15,TRBJ1-2,CASSQGPGAGYGYTF,TGCGCCAGCAGCCAAGGGCCGGGGGCGGGCTATGGCTACACCTTC
TRBD1,NA,TRBV19,12,TRBJ1-2,CATWTGVHGYTF,TGTGCCACCTGGACAGGGGTCCATGGCTACACCTTC
NA,NA,TRBV27,14,TRBJ1-6,CASSLRVSLSPLHF,TGTGCCAGCAGTTTAAGGGTCAGCTTATCACCCCTCCACTTT
NA,NA,TRBV3-2,16,TRBJ2-5,CASRKTSGRYQETQYF,TGTGCCAGCAGGAAAACTAGCGGCCGGTACCAAGAGACCCAGTACTTC
TRBD2,NA,TRBV2,12,TRBJ2-7,CVGTSDLYEQYF,TGTGTTGGGACTAGCGACCTCTACGAGCAGTACTTC
NA,many,TRBV7-9,13,TRBJ1-6,CASSLGNNSPLHF,TGTGCCAGCAGCTTAGGGAATAATTCACCCCTCCACTTT
NA,few,TRBV20-1,14,TRBJ2-7,CSADITRIPYEQYF,TGCAGTGCCGACATTACTAGGATCCCATACGAGCAGTACTTC
TRBD1,many,TRBV6-5,15,TRBJ2-7,CASSYARGGLYEQYF,TGTGCCAGCAGTTACGCGAGAGGGGGCCTCTACGAGCAGTACTTC
NA,many,TRBV7-2,15,TRBJ2-7,CASSLALEGWHEQYF,TGTGCCAGCAGCTTAGCGCTTGAAGGTTGGCACGAGCAGTACTTC
NA,NA,TRBV3-2,16,TRBJ1-5,CASSQEGRDSNQPKHF,TGTGCCAGCAGCCAAGAGGGACGGGATAGCAATCAGCCCAAGCATTTT
NA,NA,TRBV7-9,14,TRBJ2-7,CASSWGAGSYEQYF,TGTGCCAGCAGCTGGGGGGCGGGCTCCTACGAGCAGTACTTC